This T cell receptor (beta chain) was obtained from a study of shared clonotypes between healthy human individuals. TCRdb's table, derived via immunoSEQ multiplex PCR, lists solely in-frame clones and lacks some. Seen here are fewer than 1.4 million clones, 78% observed once, and the top ten hold around 0.6%. Whole-study findings and limits: Generally, naive subsets came out with larger estimated richness than memory subsets. The four-donor shared clonotypes exceeded non-shared clonotypes in generation probability, with non-shared ones scoring lower.

About this clone itself: The antigen is unknown.

Only Caucasian adults living in Nashville, Tennessee served as donors. Splitting the CD4+ cells yielded a CD45RA+ naive subset and a CD45RA-negative memory subset. Per germline, CDR1 MNHEY and CDR2 SVGAGI. V lost 7 bases, J lost 0 bases, and 16 bases lay in between. The CDR3 loop spans 15 amino acids. The receptor was derived from a man between 18 and 29 years old in good health. Some clones in this sample may be carry-over from other donors' samples. The V gene is TRBV6-5, the J gene TRBJ2-7, with D perhaps matching TRBD1 or TRBD2 (6 bases each). Sequenced sample: memory CD4+ T cells from PBMCs. Subset here: CD45RA-negative fraction. Here the CDR3 DNA reads TGTGCCAGCACCAGACGGGGGCGAGCCTCCTACGAGCAGTACTTC. Translated: CASTRRGRASYEQYF.